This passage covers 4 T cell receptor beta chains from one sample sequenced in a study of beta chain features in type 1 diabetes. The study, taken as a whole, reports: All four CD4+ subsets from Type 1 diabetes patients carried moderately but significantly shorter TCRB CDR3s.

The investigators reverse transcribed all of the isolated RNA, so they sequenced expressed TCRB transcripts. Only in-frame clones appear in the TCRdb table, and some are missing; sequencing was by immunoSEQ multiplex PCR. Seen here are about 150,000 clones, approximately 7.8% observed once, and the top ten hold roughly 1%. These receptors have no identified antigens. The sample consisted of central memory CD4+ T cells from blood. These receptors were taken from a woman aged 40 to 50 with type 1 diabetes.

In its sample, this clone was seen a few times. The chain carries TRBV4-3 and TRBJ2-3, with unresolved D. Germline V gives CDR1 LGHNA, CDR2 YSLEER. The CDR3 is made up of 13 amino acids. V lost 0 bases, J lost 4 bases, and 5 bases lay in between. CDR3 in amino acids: CASSQDKSDTQYF. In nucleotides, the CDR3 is TGCGCCAGCAGCCAAGATAAATCAGATACGCAGTATTTT.

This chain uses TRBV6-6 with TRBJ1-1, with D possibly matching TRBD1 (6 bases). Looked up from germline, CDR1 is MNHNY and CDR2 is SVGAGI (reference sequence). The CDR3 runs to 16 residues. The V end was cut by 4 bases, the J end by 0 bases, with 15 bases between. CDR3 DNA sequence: TGTGCCAGCAGTTTACCCCTACAGGGAGTGAACACTGAAGCTTTCTTT. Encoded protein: CASSLPLQGVNTEAFF.

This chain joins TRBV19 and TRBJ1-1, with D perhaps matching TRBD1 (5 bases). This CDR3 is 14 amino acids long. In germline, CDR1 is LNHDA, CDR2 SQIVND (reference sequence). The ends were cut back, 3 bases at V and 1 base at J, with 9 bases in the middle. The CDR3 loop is CASSIWGGNTEAFF. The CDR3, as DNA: TGTGCCAGTAGTATTTGGGGGGGGAACACTGAAGCTTTCTTT.

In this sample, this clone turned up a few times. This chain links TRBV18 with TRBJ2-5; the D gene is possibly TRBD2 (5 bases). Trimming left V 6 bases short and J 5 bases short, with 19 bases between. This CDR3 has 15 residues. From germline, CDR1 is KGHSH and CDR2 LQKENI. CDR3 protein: CASSLDHLTGETQYF. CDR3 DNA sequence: TGTGCCAGCTCCTTGGACCACTTGACGGGGGAGACCCAGTACTTC.